This TCR beta chain originates from a study of blood T cell repertoires in COVID-19. Study background: Sites in the United States, Italy and Spain provided acute and convalescent COVID-19 samples.

Recovered status applied to Cohort 3 donors who had two consecutive negative PCRs. It also applied to those with clearance or with symptom resolution. Per the original methods: Amplification of reference gene primers was used by the study to estimate nucleated cell counts. Profiling relied on immunoSEQ multiplex PCR, and the TCRdb table lists in-frame clones only, not all of them. From that table come the V and J calls and clone size; the DNA was used to work out D and trimming. The sample carries 200,000 to 250,000 clones, approximately 90% recorded once. CDR3 size: 15 residues. CDR1 and CDR2 (germline): KGHDR, SFDVKD. Trimming cost V 4 bases and J 2 bases, with 12 bases left between them.

The sequencing input was PBMCs or T cells enriched from blood (not recorded which). This clonotype originated in a woman aged 30 to 39 who had recovered from COVID-19. The V call is TRBV24-1, the J call TRBJ2-3; tentatively, D is TRBD1 (6 bases). The CDR3 region is CATSDPTGTTDTQYF. The CDR3 DNA follows: TGTGCCACCAGTGACCCCACAGGGACCACAGATACGCAGTATTTT.